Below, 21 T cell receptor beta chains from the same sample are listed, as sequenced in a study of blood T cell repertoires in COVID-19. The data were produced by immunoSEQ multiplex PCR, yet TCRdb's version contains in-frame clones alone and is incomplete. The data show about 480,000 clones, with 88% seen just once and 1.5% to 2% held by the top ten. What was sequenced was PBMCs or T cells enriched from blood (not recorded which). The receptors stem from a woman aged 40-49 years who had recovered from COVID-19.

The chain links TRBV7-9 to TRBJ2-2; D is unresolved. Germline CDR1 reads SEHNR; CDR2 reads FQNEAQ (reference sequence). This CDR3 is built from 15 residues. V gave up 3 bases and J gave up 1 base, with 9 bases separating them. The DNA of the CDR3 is TGTGCCAGCAGCTTTCTCAGGTTGAACACCGGGGAGCTGTTTTTT. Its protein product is CASSFLRLNTGELFF.

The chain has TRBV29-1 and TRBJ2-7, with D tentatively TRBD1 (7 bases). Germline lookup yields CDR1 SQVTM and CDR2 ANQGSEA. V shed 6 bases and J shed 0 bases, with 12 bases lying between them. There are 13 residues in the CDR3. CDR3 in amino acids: CSVAGQLSYEQYF. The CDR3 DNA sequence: TGCAGCGTCGCGGGACAGCTCTCCTACGAGCAGTACTTC.

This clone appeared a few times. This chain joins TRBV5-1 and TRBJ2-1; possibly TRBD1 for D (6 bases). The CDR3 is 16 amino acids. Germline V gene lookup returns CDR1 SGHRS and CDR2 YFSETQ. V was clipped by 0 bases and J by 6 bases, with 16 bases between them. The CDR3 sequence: CASSLDWGRGFNEQFF. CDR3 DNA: TGCGCCAGCAGCTTGGATTGGGGTAGGGGGTTCAATGAGCAGTTCTTC. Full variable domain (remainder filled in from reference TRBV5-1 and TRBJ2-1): KAGVTQTPRYLIKTRGQQVTLSCSPISGHRSVSWYQQTPGQGLQFLFEYFSETQRNKGNFPGRFSGRQFSNSRSEMNVSTLELGDSALYLCASSLDWGRGFNEQFFGPGTRLTVL.

CDR3 region: CASSSRDTEETQYF. The CDR3 DNA sequence: TGTGCCAGTAGTTCTCGGGACACCGAAGAGACCCAGTACTTC. J is TRBJ2-5 and V is TRBV19; the D gene is possibly TRBD1 (6 bases). Germline loops: CDR1 LNHDA, CDR2 SQIVND (reference sequence). The CDR3 totals 14 residues. Trimming stripped 5 bases from V and 3 bases from J, with 13 bases between. Complete variable domain (other parts from reference TRBV19 and TRBJ2-5): DGGITQSPKYLFRKEGQNVTLSCEQNLNHDAMYWYRQDPGQGLRLIYYSQIVNDFQKGDIAEGYSVSREKKESFPLTVTSAQKNPTAFYLCASSSRDTEETQYFGPGTRLLVL.

The chain's CDR3 is CASSITGTGVGELFF. The CDR3 nucleotides read TGTGCCAGTAGTATCACCGGGACAGGGGTCGGGGAGCTGTTTTTT. This chain connects TRBV19 to TRBJ2-2; 10 positions agree with TRBD1. The CDR3 has 15 amino acids. The germline gives CDR1 LNHDA, CDR2 SQIVND (reference sequence). Trimming removed 3 bases from V and 7 bases from J; junction bases left unmatched: 5.

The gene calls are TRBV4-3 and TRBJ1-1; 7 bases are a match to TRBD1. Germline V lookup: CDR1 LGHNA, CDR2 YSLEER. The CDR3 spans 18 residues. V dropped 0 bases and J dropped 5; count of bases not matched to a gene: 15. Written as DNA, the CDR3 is TGCGCCAGCAGCCAAGATAACCACTTGGCAGGGGGGCGGACTGAAGCTTTCTTT. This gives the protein CASSQDNHLAGGRTEAFF.

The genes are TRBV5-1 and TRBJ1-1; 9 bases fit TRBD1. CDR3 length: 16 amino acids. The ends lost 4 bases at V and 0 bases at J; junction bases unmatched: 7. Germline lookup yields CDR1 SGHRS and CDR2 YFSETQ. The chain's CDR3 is CASSRTGGAVNTEAFF. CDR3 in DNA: TGCGCCAGCAGCCGAACAGGGGGCGCGGTGAACACTGAAGCTTTCTTT. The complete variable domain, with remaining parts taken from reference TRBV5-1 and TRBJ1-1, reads KAGVTQTPRYLIKTRGQQVTLSCSPISGHRSVSWYQQTPGQGLQFLFEYFSETQRNKGNFPGRFSGRQFSNSRSEMNVSTLELGDSALYLCASSRTGGAVNTEAFFGQGTRLTVV.

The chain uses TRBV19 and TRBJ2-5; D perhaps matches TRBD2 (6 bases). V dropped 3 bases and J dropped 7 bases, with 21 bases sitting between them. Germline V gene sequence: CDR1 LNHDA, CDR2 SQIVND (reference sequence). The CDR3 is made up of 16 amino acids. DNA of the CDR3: TGTGCCAGTAGTATGTATCTCGGGACTTCAGGACGGACCCAGTACTTC. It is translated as CASSMYLGTSGRTQYF.

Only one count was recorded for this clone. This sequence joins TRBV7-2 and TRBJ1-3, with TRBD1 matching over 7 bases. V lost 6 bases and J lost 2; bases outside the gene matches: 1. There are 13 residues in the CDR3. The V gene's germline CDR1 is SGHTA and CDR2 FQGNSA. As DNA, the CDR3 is TGTGCCAGCAGGGGGACAGCTGGAAACACCATATATTTT. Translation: CASRGTAGNTIYF. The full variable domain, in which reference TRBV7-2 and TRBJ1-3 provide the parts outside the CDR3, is GAGVSQSPSNKVTEKGKDVELRCDPISGHTALYWYRQSLGQGLEFLIYFQGNSAPDKSGLPSDRFSAERTGGSVSTLTIQRTQQEDSAVYLCASRGTAGNTIYFGEGSWLTVV.

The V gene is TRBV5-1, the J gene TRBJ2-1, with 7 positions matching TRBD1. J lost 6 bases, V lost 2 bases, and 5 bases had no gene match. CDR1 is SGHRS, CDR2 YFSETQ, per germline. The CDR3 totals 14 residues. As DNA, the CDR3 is TGCGCCAGCAGCTTTGACAGGGTCGGCAATGAGCAGTTCTTC. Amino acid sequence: CASSFDRVGNEQFF.

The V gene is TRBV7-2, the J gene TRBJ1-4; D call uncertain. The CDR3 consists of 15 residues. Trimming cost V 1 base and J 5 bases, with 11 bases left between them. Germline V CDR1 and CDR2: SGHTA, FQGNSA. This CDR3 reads CASSLVRSGNEKLFF. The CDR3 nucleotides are TGTGCCAGCAGCTTAGTAAGGTCGGGGAATGAAAAACTGTTTTTT.

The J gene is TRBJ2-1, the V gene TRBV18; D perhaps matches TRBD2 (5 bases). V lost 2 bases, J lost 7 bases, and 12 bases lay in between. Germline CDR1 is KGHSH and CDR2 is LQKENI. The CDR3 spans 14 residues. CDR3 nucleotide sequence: TGTGCCAGCTCACCAGGGCAGACGGGAAATGAGCAGTTCTTC. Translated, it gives CASSPGQTGNEQFF. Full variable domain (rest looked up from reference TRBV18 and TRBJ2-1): NAGVMQNPRHLVRRRGQEARLRCSPMKGHSHVYWYRQLPEEGLKFMVYLQKENIIDESGMPKERFSAEFPKEGPSILRIQQVVRGDSAAYFCASSPGQTGNEQFFGPGTRLTVL.

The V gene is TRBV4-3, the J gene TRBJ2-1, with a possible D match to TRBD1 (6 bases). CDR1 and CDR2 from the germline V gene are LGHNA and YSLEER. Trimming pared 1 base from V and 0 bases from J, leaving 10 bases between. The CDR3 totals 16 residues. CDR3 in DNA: TGCGCCAGCAGCCAAGGAACAGGGCTCTCCTACAATGAGCAGTTCTTC. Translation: CASSQGTGLSYNEQFF.

CDR3 DNA sequence: TGCAGCGCTATACAGGGGAGGACAGATACGCAGTATTTT. Amino acid sequence: CSAIQGRTDTQYF. The V gene is TRBV29-1, the J gene TRBJ2-3; possible D gene TRBD1, 7 bases. Trimming cost V 7 bases and J 3 bases, with 14 bases left between them. CDR1 and CDR2 from the germline V gene are SQVTM and ANQGSEA. The CDR3 totals 13 residues.

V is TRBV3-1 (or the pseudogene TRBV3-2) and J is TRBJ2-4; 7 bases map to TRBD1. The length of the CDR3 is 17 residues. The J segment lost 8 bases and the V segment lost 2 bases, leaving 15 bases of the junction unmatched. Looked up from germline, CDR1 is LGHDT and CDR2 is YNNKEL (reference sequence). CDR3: CASSQYALRGPKYIQYF. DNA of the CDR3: TGTGCCAGCAGCCAATATGCCCTGAGGGGGCCGAAGTACATTCAGTACTTC.

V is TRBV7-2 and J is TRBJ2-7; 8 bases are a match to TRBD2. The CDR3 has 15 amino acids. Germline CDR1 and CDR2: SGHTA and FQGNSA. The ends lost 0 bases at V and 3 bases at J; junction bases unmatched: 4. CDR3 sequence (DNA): TGTGCCAGCAGCTTAGCGTCGGCGGGAGGCTACGAGCAGTACTTC. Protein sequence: CASSLASAGGYEQYF.

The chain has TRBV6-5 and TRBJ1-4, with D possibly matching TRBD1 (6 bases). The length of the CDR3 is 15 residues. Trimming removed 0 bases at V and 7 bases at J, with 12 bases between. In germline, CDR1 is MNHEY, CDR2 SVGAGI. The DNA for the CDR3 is TGTGCCAGCAGTTACTCACGAGGGGGGGGTGAAAAACTGTTTTTT. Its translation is CASSYSRGGGEKLFF.

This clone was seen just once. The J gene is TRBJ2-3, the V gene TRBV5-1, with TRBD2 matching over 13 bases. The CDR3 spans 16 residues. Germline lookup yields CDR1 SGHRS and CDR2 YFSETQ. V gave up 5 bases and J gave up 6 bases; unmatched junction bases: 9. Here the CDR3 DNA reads TGCGCCAGCAGTCGAGGACTAGCGGGAGTGGTGGATACGCAGTATTTT. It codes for CASSRGLAGVVDTQYF.

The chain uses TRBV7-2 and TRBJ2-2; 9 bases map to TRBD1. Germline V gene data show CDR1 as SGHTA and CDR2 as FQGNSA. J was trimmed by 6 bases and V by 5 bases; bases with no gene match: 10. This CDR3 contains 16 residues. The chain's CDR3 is CASSARTGVQAGELFF. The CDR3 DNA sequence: TGTGCCAGCAGCGCCCGGACAGGGGTACAGGCCGGGGAGCTGTTTTTT. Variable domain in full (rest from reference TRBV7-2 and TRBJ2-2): GAGVSQSPSNKVTEKGKDVELRCDPISGHTALYWYRQSLGQGLEFLIYFQGNSAPDKSGLPSDRFSAERTGGSVSTLTIQRTQQEDSAVYLCASSARTGVQAGELFFGEGSRLTVL.

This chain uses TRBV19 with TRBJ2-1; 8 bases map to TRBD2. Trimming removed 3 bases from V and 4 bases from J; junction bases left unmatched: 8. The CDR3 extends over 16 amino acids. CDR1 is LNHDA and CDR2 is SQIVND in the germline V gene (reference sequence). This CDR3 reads CASSIVLAGLYNEQFF. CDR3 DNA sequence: TGTGCCAGTAGTATCGTTCTAGCGGGCCTGTACAATGAGCAGTTCTTC.

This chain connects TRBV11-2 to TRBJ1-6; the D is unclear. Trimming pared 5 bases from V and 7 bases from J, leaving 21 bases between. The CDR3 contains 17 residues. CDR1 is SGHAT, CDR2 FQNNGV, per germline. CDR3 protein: CASSNGLSGRGNSPLHF. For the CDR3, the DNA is TGTGCCAGCAGCAATGGTTTATCGGGCCGAGGGAATTCACCCCTCCACTTT.